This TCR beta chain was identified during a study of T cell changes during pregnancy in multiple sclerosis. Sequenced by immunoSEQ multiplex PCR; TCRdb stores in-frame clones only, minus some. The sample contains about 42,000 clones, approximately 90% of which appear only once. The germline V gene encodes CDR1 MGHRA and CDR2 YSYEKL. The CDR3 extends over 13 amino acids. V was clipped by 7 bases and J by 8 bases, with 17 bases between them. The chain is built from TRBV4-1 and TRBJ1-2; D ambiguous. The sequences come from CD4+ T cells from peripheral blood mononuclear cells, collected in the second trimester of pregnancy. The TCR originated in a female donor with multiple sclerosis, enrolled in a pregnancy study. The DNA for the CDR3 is TGCGCCAGCACCGCTCACGTGGGAGGAGGCTACACCTTC. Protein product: CASTAHVGGGYTF.